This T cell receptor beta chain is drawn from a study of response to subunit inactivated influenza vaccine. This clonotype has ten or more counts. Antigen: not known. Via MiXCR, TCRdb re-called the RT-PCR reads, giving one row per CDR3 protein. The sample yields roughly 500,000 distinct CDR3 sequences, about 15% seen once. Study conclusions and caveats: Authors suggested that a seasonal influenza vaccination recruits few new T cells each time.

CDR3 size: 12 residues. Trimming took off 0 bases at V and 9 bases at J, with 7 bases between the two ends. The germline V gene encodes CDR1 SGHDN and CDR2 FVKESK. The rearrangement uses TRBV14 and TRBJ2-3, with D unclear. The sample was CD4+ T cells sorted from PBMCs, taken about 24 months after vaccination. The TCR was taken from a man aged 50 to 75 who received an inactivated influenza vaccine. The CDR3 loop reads CASSQDTVTQYF. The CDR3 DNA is TGTGCCAGCAGCCAAGACACGGTAACGCAGTATTTT.